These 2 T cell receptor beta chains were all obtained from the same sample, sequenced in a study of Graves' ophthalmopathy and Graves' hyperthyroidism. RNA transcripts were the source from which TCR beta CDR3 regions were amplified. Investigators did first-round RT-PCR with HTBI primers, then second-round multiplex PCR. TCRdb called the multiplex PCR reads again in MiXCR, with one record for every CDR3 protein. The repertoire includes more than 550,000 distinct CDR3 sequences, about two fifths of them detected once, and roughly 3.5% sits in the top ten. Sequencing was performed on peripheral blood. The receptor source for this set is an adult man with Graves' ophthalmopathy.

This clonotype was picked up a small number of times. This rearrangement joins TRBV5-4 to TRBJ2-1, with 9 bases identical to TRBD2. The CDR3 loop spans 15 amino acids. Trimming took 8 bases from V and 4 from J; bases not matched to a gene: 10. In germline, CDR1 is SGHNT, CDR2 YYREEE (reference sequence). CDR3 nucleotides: TGTGCCAGTAAGGATGGAGCGGGGGGTTACAATGAGCAGTTCTTC. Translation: CASKDGAGGYNEQFF. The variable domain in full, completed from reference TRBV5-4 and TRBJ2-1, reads ETGVTQSPTHLIKTRGQQVTLRCSSQSGHNTVSWYQQALGQGPQFIFQYYREEENGRGNFPPRFSGLQFPNYSSELNVNALELDDSALYLCASKDGAGGYNEQFFGPGTRLTVL.

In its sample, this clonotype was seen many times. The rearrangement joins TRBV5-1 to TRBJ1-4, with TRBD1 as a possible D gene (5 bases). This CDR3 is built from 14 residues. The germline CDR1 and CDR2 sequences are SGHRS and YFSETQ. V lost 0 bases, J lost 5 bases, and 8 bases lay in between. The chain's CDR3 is CASSLAGTNEKLFF. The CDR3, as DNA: TGCGCCAGCAGCTTGGCAGGGACGAATGAAAAACTGTTTTTT.